The 5 T cell receptor beta chains reported below all come from one sample, sequenced in a study of blood T cell repertoires in COVID-19. The table came from immunoSEQ multiplex PCR; TCRdb's copy has only in-frame clones and leaves some out. In the table there are 250,000 or so clones, nearly 90% of which are singletons. The sequenced sample consisted of peripheral blood. All receptors derive from a man aged 18 to 35 with active or convalescent COVID-19.

V usage is TRBV19 and J usage is TRBJ2-1; 10 bases align to TRBD2. The CDR3 totals 15 residues. The V segment lost 3 bases and the J segment 7 bases; nucleotides outside the gene matches: 6. CDR1 and CDR2 (germline): LNHDA, SQIVND (reference sequence). The CDR3 nucleotides are TGTGCCAGTAGTATCCGGACTAGCGGTGGGAATGAGCAGTTCTTC. Translation gives CASSIRTSGGNEQFF. Based on the CDR3 plus reference TRBV19 and TRBJ2-1, the full variable domain is DGGITQSPKYLFRKEGQNVTLSCEQNLNHDAMYWYRQDPGQGLRLIYYSQIVNDFQKGDIAEGYSVSREKKESFPLTVTSAQKNPTAFYLCASSIRTSGGNEQFFGPGTRLTVL.

The chain has TRBV2 and TRBJ2-1; 14 bases agree with TRBD2. The CDR3 contains 17 residues. J gave up 4 bases and V 6 bases, and 8 bases lay outside the gene matches. Germline CDR1 SNHLY, CDR2 FYNNEI. The CDR3 spells CASSPPGLAGGYNEQFF. CDR3 DNA: TGTGCCAGCAGCCCGCCCGGACTAGCGGGGGGTTACAATGAGCAGTTCTTC.

The chain joins TRBV12-2 to TRBJ2-4; the table's D call of TRBD2 was not tested on the DNA. TRBV12-2 is described as a pseudogene. This CDR3 region has 14 residues. DNA for the CDR3: TGTGCAAGTCGCTTAGCCGTAGCCAAAAACATTCAGTACTTC. Translating it yields CASRLAVAKNIQYF.

The genes are TRBV12-3 or TRBV12-4 and TRBJ1-1; D is undetermined. The ends were cut back, 7 bases at V and 10 bases at J, with 19 bases in the middle. This CDR3 spans 13 amino acids. The CDR3 coding sequence is TGTGCCAGCACTTATGACTCCGGGAGGACAGCTTTCTTT. This codes for CASTYDSGRTAFF.

The chain is built from TRBV6-5 and TRBJ1-2, with 10 bases fitting TRBD1. Germline trimming cut 4 bases from V and 5 bases from J; bases unmatched to any gene: 4. This CDR3 region has 14 residues. Germline-derived CDR1 and CDR2 are MNHEY and SVGAGI. The CDR3 region is CASSLGQGTYGYTF. The CDR3 region has the DNA TGTGCCAGCAGTTTGGGACAGGGGACGTATGGCTACACCTTC.